The subject of this entry is one TCR beta chain. This clone was seen only a few times. Its recognized antigen is unknown. Base quality data are lacking; no much larger clone is found one base away. The collaborating institutions used their own protocols to collect whole blood in K2EDTA tubes. For TCRbeta analysis, collaborators shipped samples as frozen whole blood, isolated PBMCs, or DNA extracted from either of those sample types. TCRbeta CDR3 regions were amplified from genomic DNA by means of the immunoSEQ Assay, a bias-controlled multiplex PCR. The authors' pipeline ran thus. Within the assay, amplification of reference gene primers was used to estimate how many nucleated cells each sample contained. To quantify the absolute abundance of each unique TCRbeta CDR3 rearrangement, sequence reads were collapsed and filtered. For each sample, productive Simpson clonality was calculated by taking the square root of Simpson's diversity index across productive rearrangements. TCRdb's version of the immuneACCESS table is confined to in-frame rearrangements and falls short of the full clone set. An unresolved V gene accounts for under half of the shortfall where checked; the remainder is of unknown origin. V and J calls and clone size are those listed in that table; D and trimming were worked out from the DNA. This sample has roughly 220,000 clones in its table, and 80% to 85% of those were observed once. In total, the top ten clones hold about 2.4% of the sample.

The data were taken from a study of blood T cell repertoires in COVID-19 (dated by TCRdb to 2018 to 2020). In terms of the full investigation: The collaborator samples originated in the United States, Italy and Spain and spanned the acute and convalescent phases of COVID-19. The repertoires were released in a freely available public database meant as a resource for research on the immune response to SARS-CoV-2. The samples were drawn from two sources: the first 160 participants of the ongoing ImmuneRACE study, and 950 to 1,500 subjects contributed by 6 global collaborators. Deeply sampled blood TCRbeta repertoires from subjects exposed to, actively infected with, or recovered from COVID-19 were included in the dataset. Sample metadata almost always included a de-identified subject ID, COVID-19 status, age in years and sex. HLA class I and class II types, where available, came from metadata supplied by the sample provider rather than from assay-based typing. The material from the prospective study consisted of cDNA or gDNA derived from T cells, B-cell-depleted T cells, or PBMCs.

Broader findings and caveats from the paper: How much clinical and demographic metadata was included differed by source and by participant, and the metadata was provided uncurated.

The CDR1 and CDR2 encoded by the germline V gene (reference sequence) are LGHDT and YNNKEL. The CDR3 goes from the cysteine to the phenylalanine over 13 residues. The entry retains the CDR3 DNA only, 39 bases that are in frame from base 1. V loses 4 bases of germline sequence and J loses 7 bases, and the interval between the two ends is 13 bases. Rearrangement joined TRBV3-1 (or the pseudogene TRBV3-2) to TRBJ1-2; no D gene call is confident. The sequencing input was peripheral blood. This receptor was taken from a woman aged 55 to 70 with acute or convalescent COVID-19. The CDR3 region: CASSLELGSGYTF. The nucleotides are TGTGCCAGCAGCCTCGAGCTAGGTTCTGGCTACACCTTC.